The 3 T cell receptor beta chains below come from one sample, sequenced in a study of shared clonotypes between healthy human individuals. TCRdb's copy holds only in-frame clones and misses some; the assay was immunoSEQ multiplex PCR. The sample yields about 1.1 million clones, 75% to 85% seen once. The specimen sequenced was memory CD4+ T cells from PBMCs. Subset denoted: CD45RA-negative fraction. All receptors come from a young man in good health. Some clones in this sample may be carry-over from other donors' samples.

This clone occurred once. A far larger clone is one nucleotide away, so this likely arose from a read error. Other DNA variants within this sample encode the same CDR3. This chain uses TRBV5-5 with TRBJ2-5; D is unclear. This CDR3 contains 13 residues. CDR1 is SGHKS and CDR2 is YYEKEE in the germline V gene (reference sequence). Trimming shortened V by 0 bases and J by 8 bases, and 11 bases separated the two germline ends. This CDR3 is CASSLGVVETQYF. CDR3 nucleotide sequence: TGTGCCAGCAGCTTGGGAGTAGTGGAAACCCAGTACTTC.

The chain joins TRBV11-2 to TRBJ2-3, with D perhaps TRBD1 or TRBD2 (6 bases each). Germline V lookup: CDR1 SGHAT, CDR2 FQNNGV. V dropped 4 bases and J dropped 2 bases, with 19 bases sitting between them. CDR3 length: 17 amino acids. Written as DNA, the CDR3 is TGTGCCAGCAGCTGGGGACAAGGGGGACTTATCACAGATACGCAGTATTTT. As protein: CASSWGQGGLITDTQYF. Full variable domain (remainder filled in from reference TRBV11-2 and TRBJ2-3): EAGVAQSPRYKIIEKRQSVAFWCNPISGHATLYWYQQILGQGPKLLIQFQNNGVVDDSQLPKDRFSAERLKGVDSTLKIQPAKLEDSAVYLCASSWGQGGLITDTQYFGPGTRLTVL.

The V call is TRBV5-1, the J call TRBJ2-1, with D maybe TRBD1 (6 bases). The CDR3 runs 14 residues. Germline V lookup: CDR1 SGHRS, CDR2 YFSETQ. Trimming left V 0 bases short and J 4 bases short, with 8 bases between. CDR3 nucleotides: TGCGCCAGCAGCTTGGGGACAGCGTACAATGAGCAGTTCTTC. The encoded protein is CASSLGTAYNEQFF.